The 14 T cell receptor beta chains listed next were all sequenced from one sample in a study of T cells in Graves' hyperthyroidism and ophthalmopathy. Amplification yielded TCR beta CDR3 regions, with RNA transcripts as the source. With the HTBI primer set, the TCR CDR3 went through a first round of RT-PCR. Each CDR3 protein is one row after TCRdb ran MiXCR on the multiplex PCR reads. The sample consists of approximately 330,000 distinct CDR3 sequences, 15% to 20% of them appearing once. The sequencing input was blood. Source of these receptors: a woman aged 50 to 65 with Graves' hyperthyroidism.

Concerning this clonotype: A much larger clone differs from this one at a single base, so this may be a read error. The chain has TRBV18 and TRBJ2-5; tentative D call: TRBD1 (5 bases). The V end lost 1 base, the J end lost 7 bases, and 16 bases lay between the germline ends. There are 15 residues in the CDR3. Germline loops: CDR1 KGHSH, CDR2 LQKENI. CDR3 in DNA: TGTGCCAGCTCACCACTAAGGGGCTTGTCGGCGACCCAGTACTTC. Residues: CASSPLRGLSATQYF.

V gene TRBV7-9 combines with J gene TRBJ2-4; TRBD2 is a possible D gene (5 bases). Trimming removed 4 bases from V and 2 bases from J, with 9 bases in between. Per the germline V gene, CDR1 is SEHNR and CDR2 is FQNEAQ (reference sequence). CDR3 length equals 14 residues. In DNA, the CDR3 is TGTGCCAGCAGCTCCACTAGTTCCAAAAACATTCAGTACTTC. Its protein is CASSSTSSKNIQYF.

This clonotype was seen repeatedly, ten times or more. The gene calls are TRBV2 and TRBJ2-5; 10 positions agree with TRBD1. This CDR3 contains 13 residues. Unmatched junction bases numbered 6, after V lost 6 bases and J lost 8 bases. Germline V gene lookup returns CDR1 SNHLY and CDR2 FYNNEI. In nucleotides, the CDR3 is TGTGCCAGCAGGCGACAGGGGGCTGATACCCAGTACTTC. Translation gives CASRRQGADTQYF.

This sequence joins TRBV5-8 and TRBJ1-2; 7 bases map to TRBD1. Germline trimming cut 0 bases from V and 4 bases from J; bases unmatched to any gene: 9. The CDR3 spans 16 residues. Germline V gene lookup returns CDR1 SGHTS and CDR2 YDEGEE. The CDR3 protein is CASSLAFGQGVYGYTF. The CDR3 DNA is TGTGCCAGCAGCTTGGCTTTTGGCCAGGGGGTCTATGGCTACACCTTC.

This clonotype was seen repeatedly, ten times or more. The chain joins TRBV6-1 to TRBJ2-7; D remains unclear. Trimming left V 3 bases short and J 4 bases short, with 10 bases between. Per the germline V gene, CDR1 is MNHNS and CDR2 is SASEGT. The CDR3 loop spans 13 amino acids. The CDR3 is CASSEEPSYEQYF. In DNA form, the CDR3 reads TGTGCCAGCAGTGAGGAGCCATCGTACGAGCAGTACTTC.

The CDR3 nucleotides read TGTGCCAGCAGCTTGGCCGGGACAGGGGCTTCAAATTCACCCCTCCACTTT. Its protein product is CASSLAGTGASNSPLHF. The chain has TRBV5-5 and TRBJ1-6; 10 bases are a match to TRBD1. The CDR3 loop spans 17 amino acids. The germline V gene has CDR1 SGHKS and CDR2 YYEKEE (reference sequence). The V gene end was trimmed by 0 bases and the J gene end by 7 bases; junction bases not matched to a gene: 7.

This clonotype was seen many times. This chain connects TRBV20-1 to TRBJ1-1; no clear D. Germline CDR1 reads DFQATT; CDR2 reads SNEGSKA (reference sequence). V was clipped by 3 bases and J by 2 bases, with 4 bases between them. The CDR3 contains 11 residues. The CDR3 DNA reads TGCAGTGCTAGCAGCAACACTGAAGCTTTCTTT. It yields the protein CSASSNTEAFF.

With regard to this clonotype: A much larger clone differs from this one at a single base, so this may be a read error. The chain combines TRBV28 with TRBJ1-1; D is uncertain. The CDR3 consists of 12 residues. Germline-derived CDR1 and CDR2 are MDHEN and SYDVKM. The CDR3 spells CASSFPGTEALF. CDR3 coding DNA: TGTGCCAGCAGTTTCCCAGGCACTGAAGCTCTCTTT.

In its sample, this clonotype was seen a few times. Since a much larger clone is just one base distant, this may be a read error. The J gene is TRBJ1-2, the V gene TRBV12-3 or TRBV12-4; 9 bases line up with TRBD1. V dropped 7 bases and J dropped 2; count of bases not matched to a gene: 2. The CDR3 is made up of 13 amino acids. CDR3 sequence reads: CASTGQGNYGYTF. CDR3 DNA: TGTGCCAGCACCGGACAGGGGAACTATGGCTACACCTTC.

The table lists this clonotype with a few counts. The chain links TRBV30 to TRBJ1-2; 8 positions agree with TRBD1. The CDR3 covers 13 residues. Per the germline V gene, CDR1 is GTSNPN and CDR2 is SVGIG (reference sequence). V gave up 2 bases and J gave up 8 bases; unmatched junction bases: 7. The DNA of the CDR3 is TGTGCCTGGAGTAGCCAGGGGGCGGAAGGCTACACCTTC. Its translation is CAWSSQGAEGYTF.

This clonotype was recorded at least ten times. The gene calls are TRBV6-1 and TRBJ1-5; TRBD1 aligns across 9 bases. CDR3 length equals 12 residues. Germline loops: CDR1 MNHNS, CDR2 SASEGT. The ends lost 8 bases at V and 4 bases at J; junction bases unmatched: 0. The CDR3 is CASGTGNQPQHF. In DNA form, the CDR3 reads TGTGCCAGCGGGACAGGGAATCAGCCCCAGCATTTT.

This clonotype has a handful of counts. CDR3 DNA: TGTGCCAGCAGCTTAGACCTAGCGGGGGGGCGAGATACGCAGTATTTT. Residues: CASSLDLAGGRDTQYF. The chain couples TRBV7-2 to TRBJ2-3; 12 nucleotides agree with TRBD2. V trimming: 1 base; J trimming: 5 bases; junction bases outside the gene matches: 4. The CDR3 totals 16 residues. Per germline, CDR1 SGHTA and CDR2 FQGNSA.

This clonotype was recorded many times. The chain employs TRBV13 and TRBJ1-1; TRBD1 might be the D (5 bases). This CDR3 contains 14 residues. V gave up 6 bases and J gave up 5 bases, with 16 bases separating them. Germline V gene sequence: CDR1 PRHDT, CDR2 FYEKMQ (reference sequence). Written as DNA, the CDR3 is TGTGCCAGCAGTACCCGGGCAGGGCGGACTGAAGCTTTCTTT. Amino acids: CASSTRAGRTEAFF.

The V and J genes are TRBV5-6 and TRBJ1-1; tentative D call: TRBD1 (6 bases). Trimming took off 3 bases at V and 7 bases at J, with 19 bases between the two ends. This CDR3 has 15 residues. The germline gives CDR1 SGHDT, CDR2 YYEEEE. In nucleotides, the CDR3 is TGTGCCAGCAGCTGGAACAGGGAAAGTCTTAGTGAAGCTTTCTTT. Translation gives CASSWNRESLSEAFF.